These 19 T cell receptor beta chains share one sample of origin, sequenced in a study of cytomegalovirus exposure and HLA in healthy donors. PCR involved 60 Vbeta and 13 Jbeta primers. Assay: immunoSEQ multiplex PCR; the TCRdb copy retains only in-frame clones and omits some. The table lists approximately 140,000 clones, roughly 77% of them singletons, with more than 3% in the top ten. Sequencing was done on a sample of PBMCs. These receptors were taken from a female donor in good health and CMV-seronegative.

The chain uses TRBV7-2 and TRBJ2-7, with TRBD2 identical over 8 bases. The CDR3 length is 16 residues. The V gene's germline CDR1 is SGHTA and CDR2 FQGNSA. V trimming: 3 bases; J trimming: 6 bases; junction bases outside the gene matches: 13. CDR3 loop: CASSLSAGGPPGEQYF. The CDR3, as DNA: TGTGCCAGCAGCTTGTCGGCGGGAGGTCCGCCGGGCGAGCAGTACTTC. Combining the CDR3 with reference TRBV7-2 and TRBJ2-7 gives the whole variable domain GAGVSQSPSNKVTEKGKDVELRCDPISGHTALYWYRQSLGQGLEFLIYFQGNSAPDKSGLPSDRFSAERTGGSVSTLTIQRTQQEDSAVYLCASSLSAGGPPGEQYFGPGTRLTVT.

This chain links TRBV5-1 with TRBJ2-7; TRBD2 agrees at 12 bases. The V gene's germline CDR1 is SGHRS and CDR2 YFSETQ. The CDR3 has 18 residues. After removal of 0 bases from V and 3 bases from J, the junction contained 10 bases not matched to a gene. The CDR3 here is CASSLVASGGGRYYEQYF. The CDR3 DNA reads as TGCGCCAGCAGCTTGGTAGCTAGCGGGGGGGGGAGATACTACGAGCAGTACTTC.

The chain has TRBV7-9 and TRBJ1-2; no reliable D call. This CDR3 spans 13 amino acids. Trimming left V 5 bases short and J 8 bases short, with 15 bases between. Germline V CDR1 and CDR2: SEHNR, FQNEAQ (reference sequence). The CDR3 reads CASSPQVAQGYTF. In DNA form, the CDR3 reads TGTGCCAGCAGCCCTCAGGTGGCGCAAGGCTACACCTTC. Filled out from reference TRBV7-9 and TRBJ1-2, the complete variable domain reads DTGVSQNPRHKITKRGQNVTFRCDPISEHNRLYWYRQTLGQGPEFLTYFQNEAQLEKSRLLSDRFSAERPKGSFSTLEIQRTEQGDSAMYLCASSPQVAQGYTFGSGTRLTVV.

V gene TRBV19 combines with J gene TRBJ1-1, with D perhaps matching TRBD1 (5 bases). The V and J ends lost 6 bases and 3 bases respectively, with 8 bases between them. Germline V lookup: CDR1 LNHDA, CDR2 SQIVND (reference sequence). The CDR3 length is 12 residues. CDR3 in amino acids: CASSKGYTEAFF. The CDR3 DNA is TGTGCCAGTAGCAAGGGGTACACTGAAGCTTTCTTT.

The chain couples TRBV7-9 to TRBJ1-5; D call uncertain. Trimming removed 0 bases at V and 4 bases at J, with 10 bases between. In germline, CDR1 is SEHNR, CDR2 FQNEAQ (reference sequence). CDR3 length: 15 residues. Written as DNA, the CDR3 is TGTGCCAGCAGCTTAGCGGGGAGGGAAAATCAGCCCCAGCATTTT. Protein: CASSLAGRENQPQHF.

The CDR3 sequence is CAWSSSRFSKQYF. DNA for the CDR3: TGTGCCTGGAGCTCCTCCCGGTTTAGCAAGCAGTACTTC. This chain connects TRBV30 to TRBJ2-7; D not certain. There are 13 residues in the CDR3. Looked up from germline, CDR1 is GTSNPN and CDR2 is SVGIG (reference sequence). V was trimmed by 3 bases and J by 8 bases, leaving 17 bases between them.

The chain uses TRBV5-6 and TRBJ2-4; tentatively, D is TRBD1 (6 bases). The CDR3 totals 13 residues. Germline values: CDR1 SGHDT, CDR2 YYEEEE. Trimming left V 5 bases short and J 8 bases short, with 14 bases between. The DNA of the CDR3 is TGTGCCAGCAGTTCCGGGACAATGGACATTCAGTACTTC. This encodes CASSSGTMDIQYF.

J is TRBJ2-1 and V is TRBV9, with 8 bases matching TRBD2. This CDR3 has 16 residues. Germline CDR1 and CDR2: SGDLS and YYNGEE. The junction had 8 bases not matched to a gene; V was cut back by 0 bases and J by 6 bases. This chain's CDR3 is CASSVGGSGEINEQFF. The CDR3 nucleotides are TGTGCCAGCAGCGTAGGGGGTAGCGGGGAAATCAATGAGCAGTTCTTC. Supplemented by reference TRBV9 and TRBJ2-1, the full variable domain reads DSGVTQTPKHLITATGQRVTLRCSPRSGDLSVYWYQQSLDQGLQFLIQYYNGEERAKGNILERFSAQQFPDLHSELNLSSLELGDSALYFCASSVGGSGEINEQFFGPGTRLTVL.

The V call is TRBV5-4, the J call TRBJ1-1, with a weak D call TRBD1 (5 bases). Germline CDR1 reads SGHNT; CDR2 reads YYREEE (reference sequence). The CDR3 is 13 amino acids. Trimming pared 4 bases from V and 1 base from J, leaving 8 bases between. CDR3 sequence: CASSDGQNTEAFF. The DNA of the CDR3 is TGTGCCAGCAGCGACGGACAGAACACTGAAGCTTTCTTT.

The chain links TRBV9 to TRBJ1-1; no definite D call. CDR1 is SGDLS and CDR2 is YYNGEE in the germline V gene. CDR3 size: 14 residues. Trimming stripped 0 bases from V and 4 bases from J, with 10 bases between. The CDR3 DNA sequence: TGTGCCAGCAGCGTAGGGTCGGGTGGCACTGAAGCTTTCTTT. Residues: CASSVGSGGTEAFF.

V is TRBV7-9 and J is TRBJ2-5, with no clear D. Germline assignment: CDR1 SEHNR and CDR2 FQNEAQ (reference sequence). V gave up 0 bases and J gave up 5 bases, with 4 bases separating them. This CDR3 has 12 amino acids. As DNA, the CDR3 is TGTGCCAGCAGCTTAGCGAGGGAGACCCAGTACTTC. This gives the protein CASSLARETQYF.

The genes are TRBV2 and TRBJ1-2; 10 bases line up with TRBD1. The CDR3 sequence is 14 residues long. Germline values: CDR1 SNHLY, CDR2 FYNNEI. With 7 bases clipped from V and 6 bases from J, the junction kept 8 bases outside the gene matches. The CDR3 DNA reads TGTGCCAGCATACGGGACAGGGGAAGGGATGGCTACACCTTC. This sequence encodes CASIRDRGRDGYTF.

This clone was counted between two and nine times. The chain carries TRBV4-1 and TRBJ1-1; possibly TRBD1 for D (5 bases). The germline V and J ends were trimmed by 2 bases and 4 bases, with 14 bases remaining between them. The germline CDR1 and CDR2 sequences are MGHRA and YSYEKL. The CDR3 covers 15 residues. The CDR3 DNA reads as TGCGCCAGCAGCCAACTAGGACAACTCTCCACTGAAGCTTTCTTT. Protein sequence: CASSQLGQLSTEAFF.

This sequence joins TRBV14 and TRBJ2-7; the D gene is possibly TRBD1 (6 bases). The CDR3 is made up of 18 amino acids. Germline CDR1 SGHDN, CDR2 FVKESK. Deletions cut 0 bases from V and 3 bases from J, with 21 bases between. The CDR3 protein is CASSQDRVGGAPVYEQYF. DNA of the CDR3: TGTGCCAGCAGCCAAGATCGGGTAGGGGGTGCACCGGTCTACGAGCAGTACTTC.

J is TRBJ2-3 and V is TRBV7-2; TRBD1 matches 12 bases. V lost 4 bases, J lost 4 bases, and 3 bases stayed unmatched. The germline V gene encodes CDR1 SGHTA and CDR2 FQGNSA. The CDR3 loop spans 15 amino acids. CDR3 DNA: TGTGCCAGCAGCTCCGGGACAGGGGGCCCAGATACGCAGTATTTT. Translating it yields CASSSGTGGPDTQYF.

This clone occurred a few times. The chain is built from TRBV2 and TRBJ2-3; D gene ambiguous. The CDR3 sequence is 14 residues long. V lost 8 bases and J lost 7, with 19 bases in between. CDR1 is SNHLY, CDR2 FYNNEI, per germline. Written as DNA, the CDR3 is TGTGCCAGCTCATCTAGGTCCCTTACGAATACGCAGTATTTT. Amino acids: CASSSRSLTNTQYF. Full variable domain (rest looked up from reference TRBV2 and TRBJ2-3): EPEVTQTPSHQVTQMGQEVILRCVPISNHLYFYWYRQILGQKVEFLVSFYNNEISEKSEIFDDQFSVERPDGSNFTLKIRSTKLEDSAMYFCASSSRSLTNTQYFGPGTRLTVL.

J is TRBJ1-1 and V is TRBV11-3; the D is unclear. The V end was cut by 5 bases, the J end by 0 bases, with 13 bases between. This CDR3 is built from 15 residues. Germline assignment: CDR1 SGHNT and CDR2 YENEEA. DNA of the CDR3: TGTGCCAGCAGCCCTCCGACTGAACTGAACACTGAAGCTTTCTTT. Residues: CASSPPTELNTEAFF.

In DNA form, the CDR3 reads TGTGCCAGCAGCTCCGAACAGGAGACCCAGTACTTC. This sequence encodes CASSSEQETQYF. This sequence joins TRBV5-6 and TRBJ2-5; no clear D. Germline lookup yields CDR1 SGHDT and CDR2 YYEEEE. Trimming cost V 3 bases and J 5 bases, with 8 bases left between them. This CDR3 spans 12 amino acids.

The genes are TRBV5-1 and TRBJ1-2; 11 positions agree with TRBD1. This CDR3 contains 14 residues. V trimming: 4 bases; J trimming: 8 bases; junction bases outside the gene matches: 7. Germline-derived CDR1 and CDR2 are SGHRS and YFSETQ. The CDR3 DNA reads TGCGCCAGCAGCCTATGGACAGGGGGCGAGGGCTACACCTTC. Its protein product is CASSLWTGGEGYTF.